These T cell receptor beta chains were read from a single sample in a study of cytomegalovirus exposure and HLA in healthy donors. The protocol was immunoSEQ multiplex PCR, while the TCRdb copy is restricted to in-frame clones and leaves out a portion. The sample has 120,000 or so clones, approximately 80% seen once. Sequencing was performed on PBMCs. Receptors were obtained from a young woman in good health and CMV-seronegative. Both conserved end residues are part of each CDR3. The order of the fields is clone size, J gene, V gene, D gene, CDR3 protein, CDR3 DNA. D genes are given only for firm matches. Expanded clones are given a class, and other clones once, few, many or no size at all.

once | TRBJ2-7 | TRBV12-5 | - | CASGPRQPVYEQYF | TGTGCTAGTGGTCCCAGGCAGCCCGTCTACGAGCAGTACTTC
- | TRBJ1-5 | TRBV5-1 | TRBD1 | CASSLGTGGGQPQHF | TGCGCCAGCAGCTTGGGAACAGGGGGCGGTCAGCCCCAGCATTTT
- | TRBJ2-7 | TRBV25-1 | TRBD1 | CASSGGTGISYEQYF | TGTGCCAGCAGTGGGGGGACAGGGATCTCCTACGAGCAGTACTTC
- | TRBJ1-1 | TRBV29-1 | TRBD1 | CSVINFPGQANTEAFF | TGCAGCGTTATCAACTTTCCGGGACAGGCGAACACTGAAGCTTTCTTT
- | TRBJ2-1 | TRBV4-3 | - | CASRIEAGSWGNEQFF | TGCGCCAGCAGAATAGAAGCGGGCAGTTGGGGCAATGAGCAGTTCTTC
- | TRBJ2-7 | TRBV9 | - | CASSPRDIPLYEQYF | TGTGCCAGCAGCCCCCGAGATATACCCTTGTACGAGCAGTACTTC
- | TRBJ1-4 | TRBV11-2 | - | CASSLMFGALEKLFF | TGTGCCAGCAGCTTAATGTTTGGGGCCCTAGAAAAACTGTTTTTT
- | TRBJ2-3 | TRBV11-3 | - | CASSLGQFSTDTQYF | TGTGCCAGCAGCCTCGGACAGTTTAGCACAGATACGCAGTATTTT
- | TRBJ2-1 | TRBV4-1 | TRBD2 | CASSQDLGTSYNEQFF | TGCGCCAGCAGCCAAGATCTGGGGACTAGTTACAATGAGCAGTTCTTC
- | TRBJ1-1 | TRBV29-1 | - | CSVEDPSDPRATEAFF | TGCAGCGTTGAAGATCCTTCCGACCCGAGGGCCACTGAAGCTTTCTTT
- | TRBJ2-1 | TRBV27 | TRBD1 | CASSMAGTVYNEQFF | TGTGCCAGCAGCATGGCCGGGACAGTTTACAATGAGCAGTTCTTC
- | TRBJ2-5 | TRBV5-4 | - | CASSLGDQETQYF | TGTGCCAGCAGCCTCGGGGACCAAGAGACCCAGTACTTC
- | TRBJ2-7 | TRBV2 | - | CASSARGRDSYEQYF | TGTGCCAGCAGTGCAAGGGGCAGGGATTCCTACGAGCAGTACTTC
- | TRBJ1-1 | TRBV19 | - | CATASGAMNTEAFF | TGTGCCACCGCGAGCGGGGCCATGAACACTGAAGCTTTCTTT
- | TRBJ1-2 | TRBV6-5 | - | CASSYQGSTYGYTF | TGTGCCAGCAGTTACCAGGGCAGTACCTATGGCTACACCTTC
- | TRBJ1-3 | TRBV7-9 | TRBD1 | CASSLNGQGGGNTIYF | TGTGCCAGCAGCTTAAACGGACAGGGGGGTGGAAACACCATATATTTT
- | TRBJ1-2 | TRBV5-1 | - | CASSLVQDYGYTF | TGCGCCAGCAGCTTGGTTCAGGACTATGGCTACACCTTC
- | TRBJ2-1 | TRBV2 | TRBD1 | CASRGTGQVYNEQFF | TGTGCCAGCAGGGGGACGGGACAGGTCTACAATGAGCAGTTCTTC
- | TRBJ1-5 | TRBV6-5 | - | CASRTGNQPQHF | TGTGCCAGCAGAACAGGGAACCAGCCCCAGCATTTT
- | TRBJ2-1 | TRBV18 | - | CASSPNGASEYNEQFF | TGTGCCAGCTCACCGAACGGCGCTAGCGAGTACAATGAGCAGTTCTTC
- | TRBJ1-2 | TRBV6-5 | - | CASSYSSTGFYGYTF | TGTGCCAGCAGTTACTCCTCAACAGGGTTTTATGGCTACACCTTC
- | TRBJ2-7 | TRBV6-5 | - | CASRSRSFYEQYF | TGTGCCAGTCGGTCGAGGAGCTTCTACGAGCAGTACTTC
- | TRBJ2-1 | TRBV9 | TRBD2 | CASSVEGLGTSQKNEQFF | TGTGCCAGCAGCGTAGAGGGGCTGGGGACTAGCCAGAAAAATGAGCAGTTCTTC
- | TRBJ1-1 | TRBV6-5 | - | CASSHSPGMNTEAFF | TGTGCCAGCAGTCACTCTCCGGGGATGAACACTGAAGCTTTCTTT
- | TRBJ2-1 | TRBV4-1 | TRBD2 | CASSQSAGLFPSLRNEQFF | TGCGCCAGCAGCCAATCAGCGGGATTGTTCCCCTCTTTGAGGAATGAGCAGTTCTTC
- | TRBJ2-1 | TRBV29-1 | TRBD2 | CSVEEPGAGLNNEQFF | TGCAGCGTTGAAGAGCCCGGAGCGGGGCTCAACAATGAGCAGTTCTTC
once | TRBJ2-3 | TRBV29-1 | - | CSVVHYYRGRTDTQYF | TGCAGCGTCGTACACTATTATAGGGGTCGCACAGATACGCAGTATTTT
few | TRBJ2-1 | TRBV9 | TRBD2 | CASSGFSGGANEQFF | TGTGCCAGCAGCGGGTTTAGCGGGGGGGCCAATGAGCAGTTCTTC
once | TRBJ1-2 | TRBV6-6 | TRBD1 | CASSFPQGTNYGYTF | TGTGCCAGCAGTTTCCCACAGGGGACTAACTATGGCTACACCTTC
once | TRBJ2-7 | TRBV7-8 | - | CASSLRGGADYEQYF | TGTGCCAGCAGCTTAAGAGGGGGGGCCGACTACGAGCAGTACTTC
- | TRBJ2-5 | TRBV19 | TRBD2 | CASSMTSGRKTQYF | TGTGCCAGTAGTATGACTAGCGGGAGGAAGACCCAGTACTTC
- | TRBJ2-6 | TRBV4-2 | TRBD1 | CASSRGDREANVLTF | TGTGCCAGCAGCCGGGGAGACAGGGAGGCCAACGTCCTGACTTTC
few | TRBJ1-2 | TRBV29-1 | TRBD1 | CSVTGDTYGYTF | TGCAGCGTTACAGGGGATACCTATGGCTACACCTTC
- | TRBJ1-4 | TRBV6-5 | TRBD1 | CASSYDRADGEKLFF | TGTGCCAGCAGTTACGACAGGGCGGATGGTGAAAAACTGTTTTTT
- | TRBJ1-5 | TRBV4-3 | - | CASSQGPNQPQHF | TGCGCCAGCAGCCAAGGGCCCAATCAGCCCCAGCATTTT
- | TRBJ1-5 | TRBV19 | - | CASSMLTGNQPQHF | TGTGCCAGTAGTATGCTTACGGGCAATCAGCCCCAGCATTTT
- | TRBJ2-2 | TRBV7-8 | - | CASSLSIRSGEGGTGELFF | TGTGCCAGCAGCTTATCGATTAGATCGGGGGAAGGAGGCACCGGGGAGCTGTTTTTT
- | TRBJ1-2 | TRBV9 | TRBD1 | CASSLRTGNYGYTF | TGTGCCAGCAGCCTTCGGACAGGGAATTATGGCTACACCTTC
few | TRBJ2-7 | TRBV7-2 | - | CASSLVPFSEQYF | TGTGCCAGCAGCTTAGTACCCTTCAGCGAGCAGTACTTC
- | TRBJ1-2 | TRBV2 | - | CASMSGRGYTF | TGTGCCAGCATGTCGGGTCGTGGCTACACCTTC
- | TRBJ1-1 | TRBV19 | TRBD1 | CASTGTGFANTEAFF | TGTGCCAGTACAGGGACAGGGTTTGCGAACACTGAAGCTTTCTTT
- | TRBJ2-7 | TRBV7-2 | - | CASSLILYEQYF | TGTGCCAGCAGTTTAATCCTCTACGAGCAGTACTTC
- | TRBJ2-3 | TRBV30 | TRBD2 | CAWSRGVGTDTQYF | TGTGCCTGGAGTCGGGGGGTGGGCACAGATACGCAGTATTTT
- | TRBJ1-1 | TRBV2 | - | CATPPGGPRQMMNTEAFF | TGTGCCACCCCGCCAGGTGGGCCCCGCCAGATGATGAACACTGAAGCTTTCTTT
- | TRBJ2-5 | TRBV5-1 | - | CASSLPAAAQGTQYF | TGCGCCAGCAGCCTCCCCGCGGCAGCCCAGGGGACCCAGTACTTC
- | TRBJ2-1 | TRBV5-4 | TRBD1 | CASSLRTGGNEQFF | TGTGCCAGCAGCTTGAGGACAGGGGGGAATGAGCAGTTCTTC
- | TRBJ1-2 | TRBV6-1 | TRBD1 | CASSEGPDRGDGYTF | TGTGCCAGCAGTGAAGGCCCCGACAGGGGAGATGGCTACACCTTC
- | TRBJ2-7 | TRBV27 | - | CASSNTIYEQYF | TGTGCCAGCAGTAACACCATCTACGAGCAGTACTTC
- | TRBJ1-1 | TRBV7-9 | - | CASSLGRVGPDTEAFF | TGTGCCAGCAGCTTAGGGAGGGTGGGACCTGACACTGAAGCTTTCTTT